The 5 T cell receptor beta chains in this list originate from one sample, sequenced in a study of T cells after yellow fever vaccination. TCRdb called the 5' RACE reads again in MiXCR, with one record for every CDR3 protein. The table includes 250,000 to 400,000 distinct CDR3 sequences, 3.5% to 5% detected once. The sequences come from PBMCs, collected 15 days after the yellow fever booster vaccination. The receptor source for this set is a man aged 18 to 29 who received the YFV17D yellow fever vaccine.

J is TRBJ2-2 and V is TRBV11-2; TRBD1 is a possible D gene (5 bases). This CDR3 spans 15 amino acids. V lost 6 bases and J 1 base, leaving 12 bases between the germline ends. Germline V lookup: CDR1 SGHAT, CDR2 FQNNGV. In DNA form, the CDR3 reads TGTGCCAGCAGACGGCCAGGACAGAACACCGGGGAGCTGTTTTTT. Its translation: CASRRPGQNTGELFF.

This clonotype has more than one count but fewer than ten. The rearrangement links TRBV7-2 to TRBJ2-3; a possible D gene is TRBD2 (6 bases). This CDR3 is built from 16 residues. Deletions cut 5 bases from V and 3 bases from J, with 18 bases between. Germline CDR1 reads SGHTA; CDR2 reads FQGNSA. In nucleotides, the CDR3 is TGTGCCAGCAGCCGCGGTTCGGGGGTGGTTACAGATACGCAGTATTTT. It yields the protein CASSRGSGVVTDTQYF.

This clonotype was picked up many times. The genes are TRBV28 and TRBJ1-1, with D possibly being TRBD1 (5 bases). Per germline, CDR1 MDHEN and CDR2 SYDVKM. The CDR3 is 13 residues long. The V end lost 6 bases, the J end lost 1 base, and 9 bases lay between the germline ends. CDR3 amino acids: CASSGGQNTEAFF. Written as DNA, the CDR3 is TGTGCCAGCAGCGGAGGACAGAACACTGAAGCTTTCTTT.

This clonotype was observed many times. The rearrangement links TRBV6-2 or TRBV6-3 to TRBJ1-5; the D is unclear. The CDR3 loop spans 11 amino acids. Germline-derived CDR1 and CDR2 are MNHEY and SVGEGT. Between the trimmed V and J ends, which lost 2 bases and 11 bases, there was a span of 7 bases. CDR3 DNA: TGTGCCAGCAGTTACGGGCGGACCCAGCATTTT. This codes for CASSYGRTQHF.

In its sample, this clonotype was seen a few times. Here the CDR3 reads CASSLDRGDYTF. CDR3 DNA sequence: TGTGCCAGCAGCTTAGACAGGGGCGACTACACCTTC. J is TRBJ1-2 and V is TRBV7-2; 7 positions agree with TRBD1. Germline assignment: CDR1 SGHTA and CDR2 FQGNSA. V dropped 1 base and J dropped 10; count of bases not matched to a gene: 3. CDR3 length equals 12 residues.